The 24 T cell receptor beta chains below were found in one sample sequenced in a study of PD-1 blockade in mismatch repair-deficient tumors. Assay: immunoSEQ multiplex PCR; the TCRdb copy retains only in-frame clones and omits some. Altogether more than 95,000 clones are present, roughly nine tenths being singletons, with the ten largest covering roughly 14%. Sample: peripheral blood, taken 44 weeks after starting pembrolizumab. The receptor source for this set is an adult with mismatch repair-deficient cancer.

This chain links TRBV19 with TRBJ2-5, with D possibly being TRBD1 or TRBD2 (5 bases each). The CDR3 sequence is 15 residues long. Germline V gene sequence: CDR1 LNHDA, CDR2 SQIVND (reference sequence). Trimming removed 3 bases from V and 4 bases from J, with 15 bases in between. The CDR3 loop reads CASSIKPGRGETQYF. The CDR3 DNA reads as TGTGCCAGTAGTATTAAACCAGGGAGAGGAGAGACCCAGTACTTC. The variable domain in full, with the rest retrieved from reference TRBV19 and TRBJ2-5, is DGGITQSPKYLFRKEGQNVTLSCEQNLNHDAMYWYRQDPGQGLRLIYYSQIVNDFQKGDIAEGYSVSREKKESFPLTVTSAQKNPTAFYLCASSIKPGRGETQYFGPGTRLLVL.

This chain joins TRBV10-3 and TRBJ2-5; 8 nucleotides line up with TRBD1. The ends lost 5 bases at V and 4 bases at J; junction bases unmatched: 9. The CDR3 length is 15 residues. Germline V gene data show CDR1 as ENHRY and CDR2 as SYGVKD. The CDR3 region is CAISRDRRLGETQYF. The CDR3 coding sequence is TGTGCCATCAGTCGGGACAGGAGGTTGGGAGAGACCCAGTACTTC.

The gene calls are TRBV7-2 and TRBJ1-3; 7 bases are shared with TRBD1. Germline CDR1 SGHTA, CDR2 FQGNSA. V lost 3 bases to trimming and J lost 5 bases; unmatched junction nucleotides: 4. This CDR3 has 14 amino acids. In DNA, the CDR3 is TGTGCCAGCAGCTTCGGGACAGCCAGAAACACCATATATTTT. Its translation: CASSFGTARNTIYF.

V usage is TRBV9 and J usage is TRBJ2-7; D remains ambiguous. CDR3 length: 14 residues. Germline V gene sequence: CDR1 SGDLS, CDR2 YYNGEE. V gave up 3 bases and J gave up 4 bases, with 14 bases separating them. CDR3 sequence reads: CASSALDGAYEQYF. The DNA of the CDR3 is TGTGCCAGCAGCGCCTTGGACGGAGCGTACGAGCAGTACTTC.

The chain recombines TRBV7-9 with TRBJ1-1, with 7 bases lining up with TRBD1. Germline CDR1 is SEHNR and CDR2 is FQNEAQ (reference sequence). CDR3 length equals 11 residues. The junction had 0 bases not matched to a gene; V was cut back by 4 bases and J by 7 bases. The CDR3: CASSWDSEAFF. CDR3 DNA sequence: TGTGCCAGCAGCTGGGACAGTGAAGCTTTCTTT. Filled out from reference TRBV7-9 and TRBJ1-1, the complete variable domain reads DTGVSQNPRHKITKRGQNVTFRCDPISEHNRLYWYRQTLGQGPEFLTYFQNEAQLEKSRLLSDRFSAERPKGSFSTLEIQRTEQGDSAMYLCASSWDSEAFFGQGTRLTVV.

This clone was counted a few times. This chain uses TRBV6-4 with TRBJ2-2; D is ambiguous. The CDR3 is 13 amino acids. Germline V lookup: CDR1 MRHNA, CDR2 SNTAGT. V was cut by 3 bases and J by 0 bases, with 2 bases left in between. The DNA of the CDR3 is TGTGCCAGCAGTGAAGCGAACACCGGGGAGCTGTTTTTT. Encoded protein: CASSEANTGELFF.

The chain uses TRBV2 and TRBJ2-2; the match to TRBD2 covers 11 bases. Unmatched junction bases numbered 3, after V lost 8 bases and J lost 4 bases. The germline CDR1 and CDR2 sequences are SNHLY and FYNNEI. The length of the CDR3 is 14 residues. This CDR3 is CASELAGVTGELFF. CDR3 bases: TGTGCCAGCGAACTAGCGGGAGTCACCGGGGAGCTGTTTTTT. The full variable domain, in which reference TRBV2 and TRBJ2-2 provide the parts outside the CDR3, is EPEVTQTPSHQVTQMGQEVILRCVPISNHLYFYWYRQILGQKVEFLVSFYNNEISEKSEIFDDQFSVERPDGSNFTLKIRSTKLEDSAMYFCASELAGVTGELFFGEGSRLTVL.

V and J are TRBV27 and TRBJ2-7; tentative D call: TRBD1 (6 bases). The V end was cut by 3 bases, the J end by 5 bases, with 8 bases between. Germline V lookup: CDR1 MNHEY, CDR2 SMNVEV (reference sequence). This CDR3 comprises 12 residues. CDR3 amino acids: CASSFTGNEQYF. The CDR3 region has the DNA TGTGCCAGCAGTTTCACAGGGAACGAGCAGTACTTC.

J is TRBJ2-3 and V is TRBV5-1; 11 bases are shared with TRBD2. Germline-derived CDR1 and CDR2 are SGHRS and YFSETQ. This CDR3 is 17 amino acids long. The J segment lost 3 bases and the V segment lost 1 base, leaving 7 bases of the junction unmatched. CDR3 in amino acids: CASSLFRRTSGTDTQYF. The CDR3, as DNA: TGCGCCAGCAGCTTGTTTCGGAGGACTAGCGGGACAGATACGCAGTATTTT.

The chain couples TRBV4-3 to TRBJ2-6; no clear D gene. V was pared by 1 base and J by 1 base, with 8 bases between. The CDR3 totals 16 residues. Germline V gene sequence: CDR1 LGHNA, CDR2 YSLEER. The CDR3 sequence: CASSQGGPSGANVLTF. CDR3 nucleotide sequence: TGCGCCAGCAGCCAAGGAGGTCCGTCTGGGGCCAACGTCCTGACTTTC.

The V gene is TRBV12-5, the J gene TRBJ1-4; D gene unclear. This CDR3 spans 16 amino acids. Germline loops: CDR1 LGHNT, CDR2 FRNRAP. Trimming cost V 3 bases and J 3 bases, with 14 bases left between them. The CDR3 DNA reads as TGTGCTAGTGGTTTCCAACCAACCGACCCTAATGAAAAACTGTTTTTT. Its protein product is CASGFQPTDPNEKLFF.

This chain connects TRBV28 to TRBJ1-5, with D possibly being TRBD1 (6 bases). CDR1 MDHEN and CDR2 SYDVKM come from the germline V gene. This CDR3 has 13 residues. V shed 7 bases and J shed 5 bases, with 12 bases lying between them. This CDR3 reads CASTYREYQPQHF. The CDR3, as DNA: TGTGCCAGCACCTACAGGGAATATCAGCCCCAGCATTTT.

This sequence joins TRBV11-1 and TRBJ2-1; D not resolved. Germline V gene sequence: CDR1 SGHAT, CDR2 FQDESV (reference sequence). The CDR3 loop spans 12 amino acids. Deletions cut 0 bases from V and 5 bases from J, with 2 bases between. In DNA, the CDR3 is TGTGCCAGCAGCTTAGCACACAATGAGCAGTTCTTC. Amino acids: CASSLAHNEQFF.

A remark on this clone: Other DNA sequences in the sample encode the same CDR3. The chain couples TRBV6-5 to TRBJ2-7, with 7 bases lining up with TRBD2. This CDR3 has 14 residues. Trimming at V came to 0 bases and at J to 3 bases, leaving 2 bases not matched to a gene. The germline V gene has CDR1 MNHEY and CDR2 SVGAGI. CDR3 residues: CASSYSGGSYEQYF. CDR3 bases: TGTGCCAGCAGTTACTCGGGCGGGAGCTACGAGCAGTACTTC.

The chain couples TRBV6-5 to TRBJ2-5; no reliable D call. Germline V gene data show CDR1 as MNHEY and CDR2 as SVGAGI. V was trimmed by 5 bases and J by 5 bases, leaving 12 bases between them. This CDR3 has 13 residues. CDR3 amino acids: CASSPTVGETQYF. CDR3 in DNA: TGTGCCAGCAGTCCCACCGTTGGGGAGACCCAGTACTTC.

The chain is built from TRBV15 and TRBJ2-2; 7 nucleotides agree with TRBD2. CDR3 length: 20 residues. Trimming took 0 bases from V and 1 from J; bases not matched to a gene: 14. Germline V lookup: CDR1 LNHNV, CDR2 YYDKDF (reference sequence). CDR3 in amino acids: CATSRDPRSGLAGNTGELFF. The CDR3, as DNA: TGTGCCACCAGCAGAGATCCCAGATCCGGATTAGCGGGGAACACCGGGGAGCTGTTTTTT.

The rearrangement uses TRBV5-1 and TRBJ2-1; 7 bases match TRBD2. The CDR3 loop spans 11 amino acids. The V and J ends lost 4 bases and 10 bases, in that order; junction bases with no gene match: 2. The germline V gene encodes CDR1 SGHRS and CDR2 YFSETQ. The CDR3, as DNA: TGCGCCAGCAGCGCGGGACTAGAGCAGTTCTTC. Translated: CASSAGLEQFF. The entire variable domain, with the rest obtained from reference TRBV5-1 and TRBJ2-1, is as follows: KAGVTQTPRYLIKTRGQQVTLSCSPISGHRSVSWYQQTPGQGLQFLFEYFSETQRNKGNFPGRFSGRQFSNSRSEMNVSTLELGDSALYLCASSAGLEQFFGPGTRLTVL.

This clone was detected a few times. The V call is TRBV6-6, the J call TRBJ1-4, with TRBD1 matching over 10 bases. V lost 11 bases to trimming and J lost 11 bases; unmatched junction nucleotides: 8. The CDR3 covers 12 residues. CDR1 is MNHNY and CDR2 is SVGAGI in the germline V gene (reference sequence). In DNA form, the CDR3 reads TGTGCCGTAACCGGGACAGGGGCCAAACTGTTTTTT. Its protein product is CAVTGTGAKLFF.

CDR3 sequence reads: CASSLGGGAGEQYF. The CDR3 DNA follows: TGTGCCAGCAGCTTAGGCGGGGGCGCGGGGGAGCAGTACTTC. The chain employs TRBV5-6 and TRBJ2-7; D perhaps matches TRBD2 (7 bases). Per the germline V gene, CDR1 is SGHDT and CDR2 is YYEEEE. CDR3 length: 14 amino acids. Deletions cut 2 bases from V and 7 bases from J, with 16 bases between.

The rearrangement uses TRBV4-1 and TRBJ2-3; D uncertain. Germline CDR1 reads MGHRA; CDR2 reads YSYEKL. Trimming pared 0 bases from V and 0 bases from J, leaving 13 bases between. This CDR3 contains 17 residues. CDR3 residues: CASSQDWYSVSTDTQYF. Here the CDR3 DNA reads TGCGCCAGCAGCCAAGATTGGTACAGTGTTAGCACAGATACGCAGTATTTT.

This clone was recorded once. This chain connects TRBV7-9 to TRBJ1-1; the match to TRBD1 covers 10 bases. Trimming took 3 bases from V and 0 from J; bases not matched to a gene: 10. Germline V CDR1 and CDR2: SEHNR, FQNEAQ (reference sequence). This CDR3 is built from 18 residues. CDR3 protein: CASSFPGTGEFMNTEAFF. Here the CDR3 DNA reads TGTGCCAGCAGCTTCCCCGGGACAGGGGAGTTTATGAACACTGAAGCTTTCTTT.

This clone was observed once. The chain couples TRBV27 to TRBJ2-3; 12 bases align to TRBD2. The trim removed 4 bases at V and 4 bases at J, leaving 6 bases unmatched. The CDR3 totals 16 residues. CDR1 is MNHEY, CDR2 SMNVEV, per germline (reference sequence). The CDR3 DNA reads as TGTGCCAGCAGTTCTCAGACTAGCGGGAGCCCAGATACGCAGTATTTT. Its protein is CASSSQTSGSPDTQYF.

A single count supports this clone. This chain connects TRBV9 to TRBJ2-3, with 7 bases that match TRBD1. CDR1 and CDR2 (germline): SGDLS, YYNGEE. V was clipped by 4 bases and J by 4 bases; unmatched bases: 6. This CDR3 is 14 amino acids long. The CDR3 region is CASSPLQGADTQYF. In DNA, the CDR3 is TGTGCCAGCAGCCCCCTCCAGGGGGCAGATACGCAGTATTTT.

In DNA, the CDR3 is TGTGCCAGTAGTATAGACCCATATTACAGGGGGCACACCTACGAGCAGTACTTC. Translating gives CASSIDPYYRGHTYEQYF. V and J are TRBV19 and TRBJ2-7, with TRBD1 matching 9 bases. The J segment lost 2 bases and the V segment lost 0 bases, leaving 11 bases of the junction unmatched. The CDR3 length is 18 residues. CDR1 and CDR2 (germline): LNHDA, SQIVND (reference sequence).